This TCR beta chain was found in a study of T cell responses to AZD1222 COVID-19 vaccine. Study conclusions and caveats: Only six AZD1222 recipients tested seropositive at baseline.

Recipients boosted at about 4 weeks or about 12 weeks are pooled. J was trimmed by 5 bases and V by 10 bases; bases with no gene match: 9. Germline lookup yields CDR1 MNHEY and CDR2 SVGAGI. This CDR3 comprises 15 residues. The protocol was immunoSEQ multiplex PCR, while the TCRdb copy is restricted to in-frame clones and leaves out a portion. Of about 110,000 clones listed, just under 95% are singletons. On this clone: What it binds is unknown.

V usage is TRBV6-5 and J usage is TRBJ1-4; 11 bases are shared with TRBD1. Source: peripheral blood, taken 28 days after the second AZD1222 dose. This TCR came from an adult who received the AZD1222 COVID-19 vaccine. The chain's CDR3 is CATSRDRGGNEKLFF. CDR3 DNA sequence: TGTGCCACCTCCCGGGACAGGGGGGGAAATGAAAAACTGTTTTTT.